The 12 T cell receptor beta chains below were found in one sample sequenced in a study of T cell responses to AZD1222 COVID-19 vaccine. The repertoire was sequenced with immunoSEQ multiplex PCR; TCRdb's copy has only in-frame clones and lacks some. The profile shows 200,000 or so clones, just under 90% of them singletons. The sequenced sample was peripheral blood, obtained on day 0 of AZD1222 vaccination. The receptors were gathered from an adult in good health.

This CDR3 is CASSLDVNEQFF. The CDR3 nucleotides read TGTGCCAGCAGCTTGGACGTTAATGAGCAGTTCTTC. V gene TRBV5-4 combines with J gene TRBJ2-1; D unresolved. The ends were cut back, 0 bases at V and 7 bases at J, with 5 bases in the middle. The CDR3 loop spans 12 amino acids. The germline V gene has CDR1 SGHNT and CDR2 YYREEE (reference sequence).

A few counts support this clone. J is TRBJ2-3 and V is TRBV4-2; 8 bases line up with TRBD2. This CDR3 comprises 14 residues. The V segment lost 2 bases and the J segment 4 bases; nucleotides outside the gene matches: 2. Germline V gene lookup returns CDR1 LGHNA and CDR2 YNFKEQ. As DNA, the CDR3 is TGTGCCAGCAGCCAACAACTAGCGGCAGATACGCAGTATTTT. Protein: CASSQQLAADTQYF.

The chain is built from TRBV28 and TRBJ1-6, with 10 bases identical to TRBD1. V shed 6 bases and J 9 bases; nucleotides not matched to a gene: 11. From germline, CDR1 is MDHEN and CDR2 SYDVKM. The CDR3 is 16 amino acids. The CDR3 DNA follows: TGTGCCAGCAGCTCATTATGGACAGGGGGTACTTCACCCCTCCACTTT. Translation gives CASSSLWTGGTSPLHF.

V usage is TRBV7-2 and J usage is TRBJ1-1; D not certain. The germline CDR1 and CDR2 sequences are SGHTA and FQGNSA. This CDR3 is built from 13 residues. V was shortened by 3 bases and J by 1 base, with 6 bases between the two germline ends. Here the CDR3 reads CASSFNRNTEAFF. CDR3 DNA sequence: TGTGCCAGCAGCTTTAACCGGAACACTGAAGCTTTCTTT. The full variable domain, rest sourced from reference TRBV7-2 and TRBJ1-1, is GAGVSQSPSNKVTEKGKDVELRCDPISGHTALYWYRQSLGQGLEFLIYFQGNSAPDKSGLPSDRFSAERTGGSVSTLTIQRTQQEDSAVYLCASSFNRNTEAFFGQGTRLTVV.

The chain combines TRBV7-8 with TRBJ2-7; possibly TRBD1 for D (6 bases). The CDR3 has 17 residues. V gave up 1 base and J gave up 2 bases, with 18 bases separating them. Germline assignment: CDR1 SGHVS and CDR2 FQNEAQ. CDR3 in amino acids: CASSLELRGSVTYEQYF. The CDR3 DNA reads TGTGCCAGCAGCTTAGAGCTTAGGGGGAGTGTAACCTACGAGCAGTACTTC.

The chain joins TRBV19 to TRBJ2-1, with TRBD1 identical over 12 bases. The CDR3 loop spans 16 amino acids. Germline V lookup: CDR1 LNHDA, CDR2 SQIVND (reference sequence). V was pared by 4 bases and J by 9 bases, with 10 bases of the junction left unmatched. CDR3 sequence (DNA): TGTGCCAGTAGTAGGTTAGCGGGACAGGGGGCTTCTGAGCAGTTCTTC. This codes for CASSRLAGQGASEQFF.

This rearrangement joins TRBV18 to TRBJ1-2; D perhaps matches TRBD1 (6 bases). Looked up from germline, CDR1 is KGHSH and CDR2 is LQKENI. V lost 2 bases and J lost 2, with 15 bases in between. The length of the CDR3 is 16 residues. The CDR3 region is CASSPAEQGGNYGYTF. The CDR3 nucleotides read TGTGCCAGCTCACCAGCTGAACAGGGTGGCAACTATGGCTACACCTTC.

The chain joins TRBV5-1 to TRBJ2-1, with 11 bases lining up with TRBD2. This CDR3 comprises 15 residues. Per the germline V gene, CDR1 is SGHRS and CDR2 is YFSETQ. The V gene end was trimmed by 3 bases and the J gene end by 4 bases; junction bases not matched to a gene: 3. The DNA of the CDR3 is TGCGCCAGCAGCTCGACTAGCGGGGTATACAATGAGCAGTTCTTC. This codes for CASSSTSGVYNEQFF.

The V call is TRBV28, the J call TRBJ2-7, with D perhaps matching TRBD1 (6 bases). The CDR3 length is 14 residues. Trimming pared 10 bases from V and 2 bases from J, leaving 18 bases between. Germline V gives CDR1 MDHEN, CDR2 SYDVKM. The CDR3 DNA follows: TGTGCCACTACCGGACAGAAATTCGCCTACGAGCAGTACTTC. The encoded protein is CATTGQKFAYEQYF.

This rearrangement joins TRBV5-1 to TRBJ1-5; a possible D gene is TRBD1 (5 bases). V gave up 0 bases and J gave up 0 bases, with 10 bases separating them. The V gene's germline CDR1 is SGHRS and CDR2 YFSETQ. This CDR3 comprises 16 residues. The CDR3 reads CASSLEGPYSNQPQHF. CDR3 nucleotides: TGCGCCAGCAGCTTGGAGGGGCCCTATAGCAATCAGCCCCAGCATTTT.

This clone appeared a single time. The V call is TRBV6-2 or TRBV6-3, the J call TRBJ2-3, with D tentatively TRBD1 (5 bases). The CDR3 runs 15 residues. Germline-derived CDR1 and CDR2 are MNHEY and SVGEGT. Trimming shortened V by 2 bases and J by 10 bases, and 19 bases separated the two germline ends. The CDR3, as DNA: TGTGCCAGCAGTTACCTCAACCCAGGGCTAGTCGCGCAGTATTTT. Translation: CASSYLNPGLVAQYF.

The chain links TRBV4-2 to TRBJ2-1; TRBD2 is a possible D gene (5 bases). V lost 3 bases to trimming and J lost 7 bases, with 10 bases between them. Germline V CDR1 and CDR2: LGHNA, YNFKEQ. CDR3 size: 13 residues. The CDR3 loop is CASSQQRENEQFF. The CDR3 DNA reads TGTGCCAGCAGCCAGCAGAGGGAGAATGAGCAGTTCTTC.